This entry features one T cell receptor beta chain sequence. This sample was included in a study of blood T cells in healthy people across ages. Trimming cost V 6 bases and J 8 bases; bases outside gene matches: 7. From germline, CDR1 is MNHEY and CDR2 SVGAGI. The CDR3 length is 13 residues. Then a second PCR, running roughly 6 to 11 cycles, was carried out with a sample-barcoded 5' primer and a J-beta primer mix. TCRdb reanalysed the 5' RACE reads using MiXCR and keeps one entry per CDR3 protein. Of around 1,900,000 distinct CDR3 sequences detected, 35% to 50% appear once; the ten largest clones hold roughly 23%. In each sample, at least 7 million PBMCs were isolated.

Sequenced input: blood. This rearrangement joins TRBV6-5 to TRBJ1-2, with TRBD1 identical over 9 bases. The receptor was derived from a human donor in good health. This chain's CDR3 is CASRDRDREGYTF. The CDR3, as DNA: TGTGCCAGCAGAGACCGGGACAGGGAGGGCTACACCTTC.